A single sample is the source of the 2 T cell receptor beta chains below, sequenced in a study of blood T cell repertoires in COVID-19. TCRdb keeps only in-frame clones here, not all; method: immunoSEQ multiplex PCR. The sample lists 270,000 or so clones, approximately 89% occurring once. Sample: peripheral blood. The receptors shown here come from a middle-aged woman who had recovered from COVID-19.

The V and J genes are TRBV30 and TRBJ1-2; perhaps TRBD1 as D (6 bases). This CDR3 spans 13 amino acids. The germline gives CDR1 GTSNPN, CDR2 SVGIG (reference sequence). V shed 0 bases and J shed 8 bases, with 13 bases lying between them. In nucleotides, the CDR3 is TGTGCCTGGAGTGTAAGACGGGACAAGGGCTACACCTTC. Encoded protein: CAWSVRRDKGYTF. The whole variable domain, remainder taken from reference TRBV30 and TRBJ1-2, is SQTIHQWPATLVQPVGSPLSLECTVEGTSNPNLYWYRQAAGRGLQLLFYSVGIGQISSEVPQNLSASRPQDRQFILSSKKLLLSDSGFYLCAWSVRRDKGYTFGSGTRLTVV.

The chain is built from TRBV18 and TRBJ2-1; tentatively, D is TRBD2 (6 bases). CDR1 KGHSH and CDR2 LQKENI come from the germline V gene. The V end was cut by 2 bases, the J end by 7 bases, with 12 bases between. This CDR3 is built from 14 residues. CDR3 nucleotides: TGTGCCAGCTCACCAAGGGACTGGGGAAATGAGCAGTTCTTC. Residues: CASSPRDWGNEQFF.